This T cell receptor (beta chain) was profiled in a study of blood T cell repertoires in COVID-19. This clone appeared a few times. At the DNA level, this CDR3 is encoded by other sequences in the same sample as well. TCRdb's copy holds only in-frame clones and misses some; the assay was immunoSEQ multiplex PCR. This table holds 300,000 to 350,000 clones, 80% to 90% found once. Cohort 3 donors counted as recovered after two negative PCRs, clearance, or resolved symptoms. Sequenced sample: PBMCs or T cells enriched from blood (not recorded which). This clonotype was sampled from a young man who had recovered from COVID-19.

For the CDR3, the DNA is TGTGCCAGCAGCTTGGATCCAGGCCCATATGGCTACACCTTC. Its protein is CASSLDPGPYGYTF. The chain joins TRBV5-4 to TRBJ1-2; D gene uncertain. Trimming pared 0 bases from V and 5 bases from J, leaving 11 bases between. In germline, CDR1 is SGHNT, CDR2 YYREEE (reference sequence). The CDR3 extends over 14 amino acids.